This T cell receptor beta chain was found in a study of T cells in Graves' hyperthyroidism and ophthalmopathy. Ten or more counts support this clonotype. It was RNA transcripts that yielded the amplified TCR beta CDR3 regions. The HTBI primer set was used in a first-round RT-PCR of the TCR CDR3. TCRdb passed the multiplex PCR reads through MiXCR, listing each CDR3 protein once. The repertoire holds more than 300,000 distinct CDR3 sequences, with roughly 15% as singletons. The CDR3 has 12 residues. Trimming removed 2 bases from V and 5 bases from J, with 4 bases in between. Sequenced sample: blood. The TCR comes from a woman in her 30s with Graves' hyperthyroidism that later progressed to Graves' ophthalmopathy. The chain carries TRBV12-3 or TRBV12-4 and TRBJ1-3; D not certain. DNA for the CDR3: TGTGCCAGCAGTTTACGGAGAAACACCATATATTTT. Translating it yields CASSLRRNTIYF.